This TCR beta chain was retrieved from a study of Graves' ophthalmopathy and Graves' hyperthyroidism. General observations from the study: Among thyroid clonotypes expanded above 0.001 frequency, most also appeared in blood.

This clonotype has a count of ten or more. The antigen is unknown. Amplification from RNA transcripts yielded the TCR beta CDR3 regions. HTBI-primed RT-PCR formed the first round, and a multiplex PCR formed the second. TCRdb re-derived calls from the multiplex PCR reads in MiXCR, one entry per CDR3 protein. The profile shows some 520,000 distinct CDR3 sequences, around an eighth of them singletons. Trimming took off 4 bases at V and 5 bases at J, with 14 bases between the two ends. Germline CDR1 reads SGHAT; CDR2 reads FQNNGV. This CDR3 has 14 amino acids. The chain joins TRBV11-2 to TRBJ1-1; TRBD1 is a possible D gene (6 bases). The sequencing input was blood. This receptor was taken from a woman aged 30 to 39 with Graves' ophthalmopathy. The CDR3 bases are TGTGCCAGCAGCTCGCTCACAGGGAGGACTGAAGCTTTCTTT. This translates into CASSSLTGRTEAFF.